A single sample is the source of the 2 T cell receptor beta chains below, sequenced in a study of naive and memory T cell subsets. Amplification of ligated cDNA took four PCR rounds with SP2 and nested alpha and beta constant primers. One entry per CDR3 protein results from TCRdb running MiXCR on the UMI-ligation and nested PCR reads. The data show under 35,000 distinct CDR3 sequences, roughly 7.3% seen once. Regarding treatment: skin biopsy from PPD injection site in Mantoux-positive individual. An oligonucleotide containing a UMI was ligated to the 3' end of TCR cDNA. This specimen consisted of skin, obtained from a tuberculin skin test site. The receptors derive from an adult in good health.

This clonotype was counted only a few times. The chain has TRBV4-2 and TRBJ2-7; TRBD1 or TRBD2 may be the D gene (6 bases each). The V and J ends lost 0 bases and 5 bases respectively, with 11 bases between them. This CDR3 has 14 amino acids. Germline V gene sequence: CDR1 LGHNA, CDR2 YNFKEQ. The CDR3 DNA is TGTGCCAGCAGCCAAGACCCGGGGGCGAACGAGCAGTACTTC. Protein product: CASSQDPGANEQYF.

This clonotype was detected ten times or more. This sequence joins TRBV27 and TRBJ2-3; TRBD1 might be the D (5 bases). Trimming pared 2 bases from V and 4 bases from J, leaving 10 bases between. Per germline, CDR1 MNHEY and CDR2 SMNVEV (reference sequence). The CDR3 runs 14 residues. Here the CDR3 DNA reads TGTGCCAGCAGTTTACAGCAGGGCGCAGATACGCAGTATTTT. It codes for CASSLQQGADTQYF.